The rows below give T cell receptor beta chains drawn from one sample of a study of monozygotic twins with inflammatory bowel disease. After re-calling the 5' RACE reads, TCRdb lists one entry per CDR3 protein, DNA absent. The repertoire table contains 330,000 or so distinct CDR3 sequences. Sequenced input: blood. Source of these receptors: a human donor with ulcerative colitis or Crohn's disease, or a healthy co-twin of an affected twin (not recorded which). CDR3s include the opening cysteine and the closing phenylalanine or tryptophan. Fields, in order: J gene, V gene, CDR3 protein.

J gene: TRBJ1-2; V gene: TRBV28; CDR3 protein: CASSPGWGTNYGYTF
J gene: TRBJ2-3; V gene: TRBV7-8; CDR3 protein: CASTPGTYRDTQYF
J gene: TRBJ1-5; V gene: TRBV4-3; CDR3 protein: CASSQLWTGGNQPQHF
J gene: TRBJ2-1; V gene: TRBV7-2; CDR3 protein: CASSFRQGALDEQFF
J gene: TRBJ2-3; V gene: TRBV7-2; CDR3 protein: CASSFTSGVTDTRYF
J gene: TRBJ2-1; V gene: TRBV9; CDR3 protein: CASSVGGRADEQFF
J gene: TRBJ2-7; V gene: TRBV5-4; CDR3 protein: CASSPTSGPRHEQYF
J gene: TRBJ2-1; V gene: TRBV7-9; CDR3 protein: CASSLPGMVYNEQFF
J gene: TRBJ2-2; V gene: TRBV7-3; CDR3 protein: CASSRSLAGHTGELFF
J gene: TRBJ1-1; V gene: TRBV6-2/TRBV6-3; CDR3 protein: CASSPYLLTGEAFF
J gene: TRBJ2-1; V gene: TRBV30; CDR3 protein: CACMSGPEQFF
J gene: TRBJ1-2; V gene: TRBV5-4; CDR3 protein: CASSFGGQGVLYGYTF
J gene: TRBJ2-1; V gene: TRBV7-2; CDR3 protein: CASSLWTGDIYEQFF
J gene: TRBJ2-3; V gene: TRBV20-1; CDR3 protein: CSASLGGGTAQYF
J gene: TRBJ2-3; V gene: TRBV5-1; CDR3 protein: CASSFAGPSTDTQYF
J gene: TRBJ2-1; V gene: TRBV7-6; CDR3 protein: CASSLEVNGYEQFF
J gene: TRBJ2-5; V gene: TRBV12-3/TRBV12-4; CDR3 protein: CASNRASQETQYF
J gene: TRBJ2-7; V gene: TRBV18; CDR3 protein: CASSPPGQQPYEQYF
J gene: TRBJ1-1; V gene: TRBV6-1; CDR3 protein: CASSPLPSDRGTEAFF
J gene: TRBJ2-7; V gene: TRBV19; CDR3 protein: CASSTTGTSYEQYF
J gene: TRBJ1-2; V gene: TRBV29-1; CDR3 protein: CSVGGQGIGYTF
J gene: TRBJ2-7; V gene: TRBV27; CDR3 protein: CASRLAVSSYEQYF
J gene: TRBJ2-1; V gene: TRBV6-5; CDR3 protein: CASSYKGETYNEQFF
J gene: TRBJ2-1; V gene: TRBV20-1; CDR3 protein: CSARELWGEQFF
J gene: TRBJ2-3; V gene: TRBV29-1; CDR3 protein: CSVAGDADTQYF
J gene: TRBJ1-2; V gene: TRBV29-1; CDR3 protein: CSVSVAQSDGYTF
J gene: TRBJ2-7; V gene: TRBV5-4; CDR3 protein: CASSLGTSGRDEQYF
J gene: TRBJ2-5; V gene: TRBV7-2; CDR3 protein: CASSLGSWYQETQYF
J gene: TRBJ2-3; V gene: TRBV7-8; CDR3 protein: CASSSDRGNTQYF
J gene: TRBJ2-1; V gene: TRBV20-1; CDR3 protein: CSARGLAIYNEQFF
J gene: TRBJ2-1; V gene: TRBV3-1; CDR3 protein: CASSQEASGGYEQFF
J gene: TRBJ1-5; V gene: TRBV7-2; CDR3 protein: CASSLETGQNQPQHF
J gene: TRBJ2-3; V gene: TRBV12-3/TRBV12-4; CDR3 protein: CASSFRPDTQYF
J gene: TRBJ2-7; V gene: TRBV27; CDR3 protein: CASSPLGYEQYF
J gene: TRBJ1-4; V gene: TRBV4-1; CDR3 protein: CASSPLPGPREDEKLFF
J gene: TRBJ2-3; V gene: TRBV14; CDR3 protein: CASSQGVTSGVTDTQYF
J gene: TRBJ1-3; V gene: TRBV20-1; CDR3 protein: CSAPPHPAYGNTIYF
J gene: TRBJ2-7; V gene: TRBV3-1; CDR3 protein: CASSLLLGGRTYEQYF
J gene: TRBJ2-1; V gene: TRBV29-1; CDR3 protein: CSVEGVRGEQFF
J gene: TRBJ1-1; V gene: TRBV7-2; CDR3 protein: CASSIDRAQLNTEAFF
J gene: TRBJ2-3; V gene: TRBV28; CDR3 protein: CASSPVRPTQYF
J gene: TRBJ2-2; V gene: TRBV20-1; CDR3 protein: CSAQGKGGTGELFF
J gene: TRBJ2-2; V gene: TRBV6-5; CDR3 protein: CASSRGYGGELFF
J gene: TRBJ2-3; V gene: TRBV2; CDR3 protein: CASSGASGADTQYF
J gene: TRBJ1-2; V gene: TRBV5-1; CDR3 protein: CASSLFPGGLGYTF
J gene: TRBJ2-3; V gene: TRBV7-9; CDR3 protein: CASSGPPSWNTQYF
J gene: TRBJ2-1; V gene: TRBV27; CDR3 protein: CASNPSSSGRDNEQFF
J gene: TRBJ1-5; V gene: TRBV10-3; CDR3 protein: CAISESGVSNQPQHF
J gene: TRBJ2-5; V gene: TRBV20-1; CDR3 protein: CSASTGLSEETQYF
J gene: TRBJ1-1; V gene: TRBV20-1; CDR3 protein: CSAGKGAATEAFF
J gene: TRBJ2-2; V gene: TRBV10-3; CDR3 protein: CAISEGLAGTGELFF
J gene: TRBJ1-6; V gene: TRBV7-2; CDR3 protein: CASSFDPNNSPLHF
J gene: TRBJ1-5; V gene: TRBV20-1; CDR3 protein: CSASRTGEESQPQHF
J gene: TRBJ2-1; V gene: TRBV7-2; CDR3 protein: CASSQDQITYNEQFF
J gene: TRBJ1-2; V gene: TRBV21-1; CDR3 protein: CASSKRCIRDRAGMNYGYTF
J gene: TRBJ1-6; V gene: TRBV7-2; CDR3 protein: CASSFLTGNSPLHF
J gene: TRBJ1-1; V gene: TRBV27; CDR3 protein: CASSFEFTGRKNTEAFF
J gene: TRBJ2-7; V gene: TRBV20-1; CDR3 protein: CSARDPSGGSYEQYF
J gene: TRBJ2-2; V gene: TRBV7-8; CDR3 protein: CASSFMRRGSNTGELFF